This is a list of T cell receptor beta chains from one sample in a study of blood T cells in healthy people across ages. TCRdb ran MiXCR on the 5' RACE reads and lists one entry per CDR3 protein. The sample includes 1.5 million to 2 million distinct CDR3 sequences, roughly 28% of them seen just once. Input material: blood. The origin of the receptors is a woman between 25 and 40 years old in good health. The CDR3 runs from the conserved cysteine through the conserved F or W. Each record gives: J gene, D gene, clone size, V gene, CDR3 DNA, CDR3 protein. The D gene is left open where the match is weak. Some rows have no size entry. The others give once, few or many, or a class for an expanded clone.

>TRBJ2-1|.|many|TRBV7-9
TGTGCCAGCAGTTTCGGGCGGAGCTCCTACAATGAGCAGTTCTTC
CASSFGRSSYNEQFF
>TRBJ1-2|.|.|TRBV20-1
TGCAGTGCCGGGGGGGACGGACGCTATGGCTACACCTTC
CSAGGDGRYGYTF
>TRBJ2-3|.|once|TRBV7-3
TGTGCCAGCAGCGGTGGGGGCGTTAGCGCAGATACGCAGTATTTT
CASSGGGVSADTQYF
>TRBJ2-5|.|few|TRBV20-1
TGCAATGCTAGATTGGATGGGGGGCGGGAGACCCAGTACTTC
CNARLDGGRETQYF
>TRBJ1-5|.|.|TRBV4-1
TGCGCCAGCAGCCAGGACACGGGACGGTTTGATAGCAATCAGCCCCAGCATTTT
CASSQDTGRFDSNQPQHF
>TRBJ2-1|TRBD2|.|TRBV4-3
TGCGCCAGCAGCCAGGAGGGGACTACCAATGAGCAGTTCTTC
CASSQEGTTNEQFF
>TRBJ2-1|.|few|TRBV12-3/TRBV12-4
TGTGCCAGCAGTTTTTACGGGGGGCCGGTTTACAATGAGCAGTTCTTC
CASSFYGGPVYNEQFF
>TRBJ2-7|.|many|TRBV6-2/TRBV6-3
TGTGCCAGCAGTTACCCCGAAGACGAGCAGTACTTC
CASSYPEDEQYF
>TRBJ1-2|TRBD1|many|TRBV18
TGTGCCAGCTCACCTCTTCCGGGACAGGGCTTCTATGGCTACACCTTC
CASSPLPGQGFYGYTF
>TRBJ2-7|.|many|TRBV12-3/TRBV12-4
TGTGCCAGCAACCCGGGGGACTCAAACCGGATCGAGCAGTACTTC
CASNPGDSNRIEQYF
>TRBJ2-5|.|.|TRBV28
TGTGCCAGCACCACGACAACCCAAGAGACCCAGTACTTC
CASTTTTQETQYF
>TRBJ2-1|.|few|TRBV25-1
TGTGCCAGCAGTGGCCCGTTAAACAATGAGCAGTTCTTC
CASSGPLNNEQFF
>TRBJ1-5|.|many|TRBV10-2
TGCGCCAGCCACCCGGGGGTGGGTTATCAGCCCCAGCATTTT
CASHPGVGYQPQHF